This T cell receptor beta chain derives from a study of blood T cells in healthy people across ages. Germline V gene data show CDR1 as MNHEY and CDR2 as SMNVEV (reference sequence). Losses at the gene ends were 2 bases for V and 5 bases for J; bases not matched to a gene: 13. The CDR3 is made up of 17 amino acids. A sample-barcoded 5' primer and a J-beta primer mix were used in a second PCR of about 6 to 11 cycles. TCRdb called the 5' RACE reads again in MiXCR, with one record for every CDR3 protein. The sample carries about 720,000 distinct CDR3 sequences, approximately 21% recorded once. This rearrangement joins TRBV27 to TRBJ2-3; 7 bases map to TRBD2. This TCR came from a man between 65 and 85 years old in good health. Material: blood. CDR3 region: CASSLSFSGKRGDTQYF. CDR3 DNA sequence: TGTGCCAGCAGTTTAAGTTTTAGTGGAAAGCGGGGAGATACGCAGTATTTT.